What follows is one TCR beta chain and its context. Its target is unknown. Profiling relied on immunoSEQ multiplex PCR, and the TCRdb table lists in-frame clones only, not all of them. The sample yields roughly 130,000 clones, roughly 90% seen once. Per the germline V gene, CDR1 is SNHLY and CDR2 is FYNNEI. V was trimmed by 6 bases and J by 2 bases, leaving 13 bases between them. The CDR3 spans 15 residues. The data were taken from a study of identifying expanded T cells in peripheral blood. Overall study findings and caveats: Over approximately two and four weeks, about 15 and 19 clones changed, versus approximately 1.1 between replicates. Variance in clone template counts between two-week samples significantly increased with total template count across all healthy donors.

Healthy donors had no documented immune events, such as infections, while sampled. The receptor was derived from a person aged 18 to 70 in good health. The V and J genes are TRBV2 and TRBJ1-4; possibly TRBD1 for D (6 bases). The specimen was blood. CDR3 coding DNA: TGTGCCAGCAGCGCAAACGGGGGCACTAATGAAAAACTGTTTTTT. It encodes CASSANGGTNEKLFF.